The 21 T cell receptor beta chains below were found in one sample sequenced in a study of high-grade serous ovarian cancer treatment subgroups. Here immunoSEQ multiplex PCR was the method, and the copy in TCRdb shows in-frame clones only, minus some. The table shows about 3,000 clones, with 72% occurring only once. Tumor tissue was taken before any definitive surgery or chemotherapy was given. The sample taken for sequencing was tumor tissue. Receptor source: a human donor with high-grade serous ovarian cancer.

CDR3 nucleotide sequence: TGTGCCAGCAGCGCGGGGGTCGGCACAGATACGCAGTATTTT. Translation gives CASSAGVGTDTQYF. The chain joins TRBV9 to TRBJ2-3, with D maybe TRBD2 (6 bases). Trimming stripped 3 bases from V and 1 base from J, with 9 bases between. The germline CDR1 and CDR2 sequences are SGDLS and YYNGEE. This CDR3 region has 14 residues.

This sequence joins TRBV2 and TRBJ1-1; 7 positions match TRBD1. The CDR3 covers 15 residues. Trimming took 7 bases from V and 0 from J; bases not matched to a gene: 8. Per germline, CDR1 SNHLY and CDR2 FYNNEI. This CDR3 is CASTRGGGMNTEAFF. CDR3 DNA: TGTGCCAGCACCAGGGGGGGAGGCATGAACACTGAAGCTTTCTTT.

CDR3 sequence (DNA): TGTGCCAGCAGGTGGACAGGGGGCATAAACACTGAAGCTTTCTTT. Translating it yields CASRWTGGINTEAFF. The chain is built from TRBV6-5 and TRBJ1-1, with 11 bases fitting TRBD1. This CDR3 is built from 15 residues. V was pared by 6 bases and J by 2 bases, with 5 bases of the junction left unmatched. Germline-derived CDR1 and CDR2 are MNHEY and SVGAGI.

The CDR3 bases are TGTGCCAGCTCTCCGACTAGCGCGAAAGAGACCCAGTACTTC. As protein: CASSPTSAKETQYF. The chain carries TRBV18 and TRBJ2-5; the match to TRBD2 covers 8 bases. The trim removed 6 bases at V and 3 bases at J, leaving 6 bases unmatched. Germline CDR1 is KGHSH and CDR2 is LQKENI. CDR3 size: 14 residues.

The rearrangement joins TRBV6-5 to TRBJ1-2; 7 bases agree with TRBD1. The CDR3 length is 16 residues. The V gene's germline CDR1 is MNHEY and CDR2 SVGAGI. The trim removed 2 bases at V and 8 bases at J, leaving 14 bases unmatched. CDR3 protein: CASSYRNFRGTMGYTF. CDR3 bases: TGTGCCAGCAGTTACAGGAATTTCAGGGGGACTATGGGCTACACCTTC.

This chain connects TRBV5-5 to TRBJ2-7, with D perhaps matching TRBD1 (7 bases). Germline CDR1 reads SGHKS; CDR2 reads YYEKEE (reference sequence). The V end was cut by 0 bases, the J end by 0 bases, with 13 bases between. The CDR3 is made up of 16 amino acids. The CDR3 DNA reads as TGTGCCAGCAGCTTGGAGGCAGGGGGGCGCTCCTACGAGCAGTACTTC. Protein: CASSLEAGGRSYEQYF. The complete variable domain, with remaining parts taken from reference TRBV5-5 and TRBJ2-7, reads DAGVTQSPTHLIKTRGQQVTLRCSPISGHKSVSWYQQVLGQGPQFIFQYYEKEERGRGNFPDRFSARQFPNYSSELNVNALLLGDSALYLCASSLEAGGRSYEQYFGPGTRLTVT.

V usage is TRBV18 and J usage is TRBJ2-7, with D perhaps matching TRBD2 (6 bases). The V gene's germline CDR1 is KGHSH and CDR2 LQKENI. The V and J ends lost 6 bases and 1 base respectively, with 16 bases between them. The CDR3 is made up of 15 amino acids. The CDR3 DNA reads TGTGCCAGCTCGAGGTCGACTAGTAGTTCCTACGAGCAGTACTTC. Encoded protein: CASSRSTSSSYEQYF.

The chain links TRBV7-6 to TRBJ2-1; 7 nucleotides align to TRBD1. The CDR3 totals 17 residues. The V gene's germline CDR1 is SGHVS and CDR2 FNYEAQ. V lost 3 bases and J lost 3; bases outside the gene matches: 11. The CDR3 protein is CASSFVTGDTGYNEQFF. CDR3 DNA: TGTGCCAGCAGCTTTGTTACAGGGGATACGGGCTACAATGAGCAGTTCTTC.

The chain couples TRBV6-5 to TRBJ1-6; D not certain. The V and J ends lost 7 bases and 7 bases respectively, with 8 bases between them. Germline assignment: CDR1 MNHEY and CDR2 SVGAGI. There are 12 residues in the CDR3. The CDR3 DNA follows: TGTGCCAGCATGACCCAGAATTCACCCCTCCACTTT. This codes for CASMTQNSPLHF.

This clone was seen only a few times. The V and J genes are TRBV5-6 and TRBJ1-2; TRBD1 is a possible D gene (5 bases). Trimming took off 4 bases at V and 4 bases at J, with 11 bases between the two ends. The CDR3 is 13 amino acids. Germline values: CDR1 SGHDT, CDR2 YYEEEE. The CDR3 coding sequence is TGTGCCAGCAGCACCCAGGGCCTCTATGGCTACACCTTC. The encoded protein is CASSTQGLYGYTF.

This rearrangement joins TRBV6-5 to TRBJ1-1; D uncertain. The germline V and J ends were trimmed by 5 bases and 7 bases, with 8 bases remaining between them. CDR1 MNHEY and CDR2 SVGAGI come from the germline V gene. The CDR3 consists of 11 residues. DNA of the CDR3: TGTGCCAGCAGTGACTATGTTGAAGCTTTCTTT. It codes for CASSDYVEAFF.

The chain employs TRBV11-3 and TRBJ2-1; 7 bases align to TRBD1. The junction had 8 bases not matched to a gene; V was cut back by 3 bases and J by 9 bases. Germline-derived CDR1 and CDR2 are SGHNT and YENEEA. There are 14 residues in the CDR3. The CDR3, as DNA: TGTGCCAGCAGCTTCCGACAGGGTGAGGCTGAGCAGTTCTTC. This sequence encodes CASSFRQGEAEQFF.

Here the CDR3 reads CASSLGGGGQPQHF. CDR3 nucleotides: TGTGCCAGCAGCTTAGGAGGGGGCGGCCAGCCCCAGCATTTT. The chain combines TRBV7-2 with TRBJ1-5; 7 bases map to TRBD1. The length of the CDR3 is 14 residues. The V gene end was trimmed by 1 base and the J gene end by 7 bases; junction bases not matched to a gene: 4. Germline lookup yields CDR1 SGHTA and CDR2 FQGNSA.

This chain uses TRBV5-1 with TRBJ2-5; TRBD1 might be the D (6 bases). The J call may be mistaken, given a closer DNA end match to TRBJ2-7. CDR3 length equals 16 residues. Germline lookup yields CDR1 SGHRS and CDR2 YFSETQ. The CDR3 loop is CASSPSTWDISYEQYF. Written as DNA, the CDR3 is TGCGCCAGCAGCCCGTCTACCTGGGACATTTCCTACGAGCAGTACTTC.

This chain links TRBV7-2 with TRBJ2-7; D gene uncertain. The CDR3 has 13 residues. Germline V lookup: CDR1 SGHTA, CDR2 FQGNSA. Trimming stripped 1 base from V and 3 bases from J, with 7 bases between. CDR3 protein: CASSLEANYEQYF. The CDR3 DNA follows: TGTGCCAGCAGCTTAGAGGCCAACTACGAGCAGTACTTC.

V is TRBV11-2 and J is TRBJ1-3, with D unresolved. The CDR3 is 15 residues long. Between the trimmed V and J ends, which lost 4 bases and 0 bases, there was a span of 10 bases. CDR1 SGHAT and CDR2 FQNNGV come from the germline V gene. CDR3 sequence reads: CASSSDGFSGNTIYF. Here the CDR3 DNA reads TGTGCCAGCAGCTCCGACGGATTCTCTGGAAACACCATATATTTT.

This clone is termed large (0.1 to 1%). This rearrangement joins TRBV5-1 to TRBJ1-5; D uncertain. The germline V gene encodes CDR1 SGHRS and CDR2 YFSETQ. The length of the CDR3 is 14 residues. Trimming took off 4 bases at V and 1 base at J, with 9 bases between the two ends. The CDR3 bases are TGCGCCAGCAGCCCGGACGGAAGCAATCAGCCCCAGCATTTT. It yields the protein CASSPDGSNQPQHF.

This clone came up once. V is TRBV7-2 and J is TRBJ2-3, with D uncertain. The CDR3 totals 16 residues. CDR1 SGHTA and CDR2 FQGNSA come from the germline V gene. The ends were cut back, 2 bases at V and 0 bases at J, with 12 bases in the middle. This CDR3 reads CASSLWATPSTDTQYF. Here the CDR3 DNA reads TGTGCCAGCAGCTTATGGGCAACCCCTAGCACAGATACGCAGTATTTT.

The CDR3 reads CASSSKPGTPGGELFF. In DNA form, the CDR3 reads TGTGCCAGCAGCTCCAAACCCGGGACGCCAGGCGGGGAGCTGTTTTTT. This chain joins TRBV5-4 and TRBJ2-2; the D call may be TRBD1 or TRBD2 (5 bases each). Germline CDR1 SGHNT, CDR2 YYREEE (reference sequence). This CDR3 spans 16 amino acids. Trimming removed 3 bases at V and 7 bases at J, with 19 bases between.

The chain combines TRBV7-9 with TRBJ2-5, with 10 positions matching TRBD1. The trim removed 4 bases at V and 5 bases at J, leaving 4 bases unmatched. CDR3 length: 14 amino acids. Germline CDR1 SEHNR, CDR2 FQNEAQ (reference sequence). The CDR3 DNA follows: TGTGCCAGCAGCTCGAGGGGACAGGGGGAGACCCAGTACTTC. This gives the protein CASSSRGQGETQYF.

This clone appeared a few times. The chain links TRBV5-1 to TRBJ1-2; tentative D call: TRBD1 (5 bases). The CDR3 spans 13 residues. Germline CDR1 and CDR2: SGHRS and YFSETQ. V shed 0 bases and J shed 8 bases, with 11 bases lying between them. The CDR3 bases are TGCGCCAGCAGCTTGGTAGGGGAAGGCGGCTACACCTTC. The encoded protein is CASSLVGEGGYTF.